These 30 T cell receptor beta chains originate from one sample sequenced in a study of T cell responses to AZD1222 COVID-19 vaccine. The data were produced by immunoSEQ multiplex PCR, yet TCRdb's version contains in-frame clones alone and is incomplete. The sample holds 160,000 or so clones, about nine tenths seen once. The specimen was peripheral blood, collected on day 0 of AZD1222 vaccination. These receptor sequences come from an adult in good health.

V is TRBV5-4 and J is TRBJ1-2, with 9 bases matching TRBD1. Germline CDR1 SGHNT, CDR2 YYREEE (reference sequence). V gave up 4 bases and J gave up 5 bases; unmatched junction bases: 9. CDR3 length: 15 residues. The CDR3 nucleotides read TGTGCCAGCAGCCCGGGACAGGGAAACCTTTATGGCTACACCTTC. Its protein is CASSPGQGNLYGYTF.

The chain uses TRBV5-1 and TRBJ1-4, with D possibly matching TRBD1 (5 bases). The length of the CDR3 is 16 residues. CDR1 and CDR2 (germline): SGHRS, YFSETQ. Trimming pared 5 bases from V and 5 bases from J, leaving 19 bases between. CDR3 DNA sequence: TGCGCCAGCAGGGACACCCTTAGGGGAGACAATGAAAAACTGTTTTTT. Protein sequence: CASRDTLRGDNEKLFF.

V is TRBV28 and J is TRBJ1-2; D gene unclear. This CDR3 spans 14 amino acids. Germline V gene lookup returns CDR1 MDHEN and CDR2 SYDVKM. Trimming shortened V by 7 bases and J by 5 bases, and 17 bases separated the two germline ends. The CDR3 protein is CASTPGNLMYGYTF. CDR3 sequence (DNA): TGTGCCAGCACACCGGGAAATTTAATGTATGGCTACACCTTC.

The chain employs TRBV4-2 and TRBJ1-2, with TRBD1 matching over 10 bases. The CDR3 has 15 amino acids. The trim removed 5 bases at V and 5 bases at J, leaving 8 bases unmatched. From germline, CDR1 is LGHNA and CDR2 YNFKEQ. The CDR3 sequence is CASSLEGQGLYGYTF. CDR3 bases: TGTGCCAGCAGCTTAGAGGGACAGGGGTTGTATGGCTACACCTTC.

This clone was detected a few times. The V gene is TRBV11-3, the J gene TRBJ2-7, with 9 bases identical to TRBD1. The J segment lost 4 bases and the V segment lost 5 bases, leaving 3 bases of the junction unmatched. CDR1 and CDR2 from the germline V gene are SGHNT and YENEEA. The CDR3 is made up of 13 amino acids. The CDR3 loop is CASSPGQGYEQYF. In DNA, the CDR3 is TGTGCCAGCAGCCCGGGACAGGGATACGAGCAGTACTTC.

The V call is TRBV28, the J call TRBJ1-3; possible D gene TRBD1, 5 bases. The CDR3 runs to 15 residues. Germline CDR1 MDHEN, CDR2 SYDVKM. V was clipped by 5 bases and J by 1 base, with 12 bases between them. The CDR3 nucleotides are TGTGCCAGCAGTCCATTGGGGGGATCTGGAAACACCATATATTTT. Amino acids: CASSPLGGSGNTIYF.

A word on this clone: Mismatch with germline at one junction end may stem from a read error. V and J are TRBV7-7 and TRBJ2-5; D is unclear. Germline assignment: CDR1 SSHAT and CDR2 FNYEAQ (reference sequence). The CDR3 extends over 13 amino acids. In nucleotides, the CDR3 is TGTGCTAGCAGCTTAATGGGCCGAGAGACCCAGTACTTC. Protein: CASSLMGRETQYF.

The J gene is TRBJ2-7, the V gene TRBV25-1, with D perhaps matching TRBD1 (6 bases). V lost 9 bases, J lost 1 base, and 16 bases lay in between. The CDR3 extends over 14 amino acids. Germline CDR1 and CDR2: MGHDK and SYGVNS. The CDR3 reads CASTSGGQSYEQYF. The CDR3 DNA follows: TGTGCCAGTACCTCCGGTGGACAGTCCTACGAGCAGTACTTC.

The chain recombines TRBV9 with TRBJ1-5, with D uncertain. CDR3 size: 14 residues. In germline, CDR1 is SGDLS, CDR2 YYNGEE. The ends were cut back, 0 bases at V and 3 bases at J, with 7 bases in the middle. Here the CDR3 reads CASSVGNDNQPQHF. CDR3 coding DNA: TGTGCCAGCAGCGTAGGGAACGACAATCAGCCCCAGCATTTT.

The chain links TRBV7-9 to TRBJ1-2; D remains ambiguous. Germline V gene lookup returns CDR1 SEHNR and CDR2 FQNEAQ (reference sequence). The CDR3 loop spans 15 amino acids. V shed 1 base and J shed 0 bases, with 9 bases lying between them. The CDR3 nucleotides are TGTGCCAGCAGCTTAGGTGGCCTTACTAACTATGGCTACACCTTC. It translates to CASSLGGLTNYGYTF.

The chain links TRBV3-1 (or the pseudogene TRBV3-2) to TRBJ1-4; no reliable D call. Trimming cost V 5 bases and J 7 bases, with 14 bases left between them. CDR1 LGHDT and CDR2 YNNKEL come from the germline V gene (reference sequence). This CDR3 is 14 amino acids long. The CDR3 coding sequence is TGTGCCAGCAGCACCCGGACTGACGGTGAAAAACTGTTTTTT. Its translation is CASSTRTDGEKLFF.

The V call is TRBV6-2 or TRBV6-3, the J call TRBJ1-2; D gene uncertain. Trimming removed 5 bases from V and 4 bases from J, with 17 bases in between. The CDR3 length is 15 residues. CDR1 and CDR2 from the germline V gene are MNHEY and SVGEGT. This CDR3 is CASSAPRFLGYGYTF. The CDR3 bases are TGTGCCAGCAGTGCACCGAGGTTTTTGGGCTATGGCTACACCTTC.

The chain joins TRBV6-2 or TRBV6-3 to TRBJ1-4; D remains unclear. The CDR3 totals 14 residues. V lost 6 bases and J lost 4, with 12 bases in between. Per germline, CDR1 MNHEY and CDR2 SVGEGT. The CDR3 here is CASSYGRFNEKLFF. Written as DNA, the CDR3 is TGTGCCAGCAGCTATGGACGGTTTAATGAAAAACTGTTTTTT.

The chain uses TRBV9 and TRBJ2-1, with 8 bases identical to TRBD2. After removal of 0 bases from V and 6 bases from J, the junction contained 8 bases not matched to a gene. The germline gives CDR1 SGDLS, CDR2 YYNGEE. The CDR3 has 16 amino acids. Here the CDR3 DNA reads TGTGCCAGCAGCGTAGTCGGACTAGCCCCGCTCAATGAGCAGTTCTTC. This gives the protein CASSVVGLAPLNEQFF.

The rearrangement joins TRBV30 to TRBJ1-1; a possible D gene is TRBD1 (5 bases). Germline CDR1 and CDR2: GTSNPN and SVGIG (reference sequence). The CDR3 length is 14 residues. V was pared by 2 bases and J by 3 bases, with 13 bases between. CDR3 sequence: CAWSFWGKDTEAFF. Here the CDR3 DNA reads TGTGCCTGGAGTTTCTGGGGGAAGGACACTGAAGCTTTCTTT.

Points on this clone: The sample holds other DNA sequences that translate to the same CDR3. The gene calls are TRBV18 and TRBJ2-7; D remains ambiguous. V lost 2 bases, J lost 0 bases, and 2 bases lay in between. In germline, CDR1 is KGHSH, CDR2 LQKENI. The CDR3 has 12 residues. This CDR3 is CASSPSSYEQYF. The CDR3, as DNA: TGTGCCAGCTCACCAAGCTCCTACGAGCAGTACTTC.

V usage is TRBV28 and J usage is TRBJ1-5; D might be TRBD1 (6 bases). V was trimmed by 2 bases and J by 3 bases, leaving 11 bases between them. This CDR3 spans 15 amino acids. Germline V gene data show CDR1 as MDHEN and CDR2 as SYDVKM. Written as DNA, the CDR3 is TGTGCCAGCAGTTTAGGACAGCCTTCCAATCAGCCCCAGCATTTT. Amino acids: CASSLGQPSNQPQHF.

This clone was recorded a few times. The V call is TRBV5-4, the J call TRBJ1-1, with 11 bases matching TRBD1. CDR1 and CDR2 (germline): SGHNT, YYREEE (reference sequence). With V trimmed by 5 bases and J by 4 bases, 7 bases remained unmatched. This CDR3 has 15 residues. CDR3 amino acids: CASSFFGTGGTEAFF. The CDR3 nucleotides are TGTGCCAGCAGTTTTTTCGGGACAGGGGGCACTGAAGCTTTCTTT.

The CDR3 region has the DNA TGCGCCAGCACCCAGGGGCCGTACACTGAAGCTTTCTTT. Encoded protein: CASTQGPYTEAFF. The chain has TRBV4-1 and TRBJ1-1; maybe TRBD1 (6 bases). V lost 7 bases to trimming and J lost 3 bases, with 12 bases between them. The CDR3 is made up of 13 amino acids. Germline CDR1 and CDR2: MGHRA and YSYEKL.

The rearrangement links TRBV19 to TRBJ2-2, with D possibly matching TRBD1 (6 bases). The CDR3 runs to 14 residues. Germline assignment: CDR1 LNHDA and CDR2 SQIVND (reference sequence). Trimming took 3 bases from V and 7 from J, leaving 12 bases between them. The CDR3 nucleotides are TGTGCCAGTAGTATTAGGACAGCAGTCGGGGAGCTGTTTTTT. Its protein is CASSIRTAVGELFF.

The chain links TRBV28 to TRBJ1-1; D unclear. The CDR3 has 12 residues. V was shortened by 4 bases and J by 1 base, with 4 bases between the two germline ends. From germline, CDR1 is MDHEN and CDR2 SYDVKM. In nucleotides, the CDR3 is TGTGCCAGCAGTTCGGAGAACACTGAAGCTTTCTTT. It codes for CASSSENTEAFF.

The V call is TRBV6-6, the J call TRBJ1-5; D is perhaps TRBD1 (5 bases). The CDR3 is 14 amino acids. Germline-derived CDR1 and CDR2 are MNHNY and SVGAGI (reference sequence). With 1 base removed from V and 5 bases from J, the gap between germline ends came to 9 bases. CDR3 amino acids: CASSYWGADQPQHF. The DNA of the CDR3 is TGTGCCAGCAGTTACTGGGGCGCGGATCAGCCCCAGCATTTT.

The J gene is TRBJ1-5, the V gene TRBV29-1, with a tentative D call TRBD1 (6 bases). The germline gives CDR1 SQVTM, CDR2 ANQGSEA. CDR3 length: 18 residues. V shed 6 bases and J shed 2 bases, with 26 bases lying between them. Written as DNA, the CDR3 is TGCAGCGTCGAAAGTCCCTCCGTTTCGGGACACCGCAATCAGCCCCAGCATTTT. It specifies CSVESPSVSGHRNQPQHF. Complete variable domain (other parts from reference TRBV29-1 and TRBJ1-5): SAVISQKPSRDICQRGTSLTIQCQVDSQVTMMFWYRQQPGQSLTLIATANQGSEATYESGFVIDKFPISRPNLTFSTLTVSNMSPEDSSIYLCSVESPSVSGHRNQPQHFGDGTRLSIL.

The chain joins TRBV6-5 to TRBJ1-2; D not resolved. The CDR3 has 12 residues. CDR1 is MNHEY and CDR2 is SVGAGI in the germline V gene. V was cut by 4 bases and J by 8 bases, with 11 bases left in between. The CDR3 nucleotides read TGTGCCAGCAGTTTGACACTGGGAGGCTACACCTTC. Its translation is CASSLTLGGYTF.

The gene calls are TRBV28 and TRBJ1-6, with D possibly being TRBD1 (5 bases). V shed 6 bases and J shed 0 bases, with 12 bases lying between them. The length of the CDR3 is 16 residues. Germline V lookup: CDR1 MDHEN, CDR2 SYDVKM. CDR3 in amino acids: CASRPFRGSYNSPLHF. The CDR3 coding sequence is TGTGCCAGCAGGCCTTTTAGGGGCTCCTATAATTCACCCCTCCACTTT.

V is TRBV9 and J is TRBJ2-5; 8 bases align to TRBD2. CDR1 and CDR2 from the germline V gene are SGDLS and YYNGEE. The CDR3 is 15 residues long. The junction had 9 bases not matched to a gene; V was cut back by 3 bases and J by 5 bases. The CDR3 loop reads CASSARPSGGETQYF. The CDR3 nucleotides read TGTGCCAGCAGCGCCCGACCAAGCGGGGGCGAGACCCAGTACTTC.

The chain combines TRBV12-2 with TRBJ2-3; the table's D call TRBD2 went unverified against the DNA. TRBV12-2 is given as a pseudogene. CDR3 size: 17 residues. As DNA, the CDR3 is TGTGCAAGTCGCTTAGCGCGAGGAGACCACCGCACAGATACGCAGTATTTT. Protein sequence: CASRLARGDHRTDTQYF.

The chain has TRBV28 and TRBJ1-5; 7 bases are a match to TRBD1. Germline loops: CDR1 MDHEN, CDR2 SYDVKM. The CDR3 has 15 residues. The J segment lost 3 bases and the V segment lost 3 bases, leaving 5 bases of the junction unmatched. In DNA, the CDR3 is TGTGCCAGCAGTTTCGCCAGGGGGAACAATCAGCCCCAGCATTTT. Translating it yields CASSFARGNNQPQHF. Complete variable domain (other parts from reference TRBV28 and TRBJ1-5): DVKVTQSSRYLVKRTGEKVFLECVQDMDHENMFWYRQDPGLGLRLIYFSYDVKMKEKGDIPEGYSVSREKKERFSLILESASTNQTSMYLCASSFARGNNQPQHFGDGTRLSIL.

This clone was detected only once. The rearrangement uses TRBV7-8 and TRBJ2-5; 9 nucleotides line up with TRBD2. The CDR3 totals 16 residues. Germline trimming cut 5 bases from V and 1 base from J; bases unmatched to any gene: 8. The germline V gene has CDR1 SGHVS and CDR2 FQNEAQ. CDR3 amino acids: CASSPQREVIQETQYF. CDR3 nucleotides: TGTGCCAGCAGCCCCCAGCGGGAGGTCATCCAAGAGACCCAGTACTTC. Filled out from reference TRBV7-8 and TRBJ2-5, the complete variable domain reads GAGVSQSPRYKVAKRGQDVALRCDPISGHVSLFWYQQALGQGPEFLTYFQNEAQLDKSGLPSDRFFAERPEGSVSTLKIQRTQQEDSAVYLCASSPQREVIQETQYFGPGTRLLVL.

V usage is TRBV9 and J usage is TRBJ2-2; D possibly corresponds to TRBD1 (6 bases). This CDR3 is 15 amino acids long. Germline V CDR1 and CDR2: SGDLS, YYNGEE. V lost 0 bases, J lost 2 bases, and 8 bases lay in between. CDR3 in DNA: TGTGCCAGCAGCGTAGCAGGGGTCAACACCGGGGAGCTGTTTTTT. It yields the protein CASSVAGVNTGELFF.